The rows below give T cell receptor beta chains drawn from one sample of a study of blood T cells in healthy people across ages. Using its own MiXCR run on the 5' RACE reads, TCRdb lists one record per CDR3 protein. This table holds 550,000 to 650,000 distinct CDR3 sequences, about 28% found once. These data also featured in a second study, about T cells of mothers and their children.

The sequencing sample was made of blood. Every receptor here comes from a boy between 2 and 15 years old in good health. The CDR3 runs from the conserved cysteine through the conserved F or W. Each record gives: D gene, clone size, J gene, V gene, CDR3 protein, CDR3 DNA. The D gene is left open where the match is weak. A row's size may be missing; if present it is once, few, many or a size class.

D: TRBD1; size: few; J: TRBJ2-7; V: TRBV29-1; CDR3: CSVGDRGLMDEQYF; DNA: TGCAGCGTTGGTGACAGGGGCCTAATGGACGAGCAGTACTTC
D: -; size: -; J: TRBJ2-1; V: TRBV13; CDR3: CASSPQDYNEQFF; DNA: TGTGCCAGCAGCCCCCAAGACTACAATGAGCAGTTCTTC
D: -; size: -; J: TRBJ2-1; V: TRBV14; CDR3: CASSRPGLSSYNEQFF; DNA: TGTGCCAGCAGCCGACCGGGACTCTCCTCCTACAATGAGCAGTTCTTC
D: -; size: -; J: TRBJ1-5; V: TRBV25-1; CDR3: CASSDGRMNQPQHF; DNA: TGTGCCAGCAGTGACGGACGGATGAATCAGCCCCAGCATTTT
D: -; size: -; J: TRBJ2-5; V: TRBV15; CDR3: CATSREVVTQGFVETQYF; DNA: TGTGCCACCAGCAGAGAGGTGGTTACACAGGGTTTCGTAGAGACCCAGTACTTC
D: -; size: few; J: TRBJ2-7; V: TRBV7-8; CDR3: CASLADSYEQYF; DNA: TGTGCCAGCTTAGCGGACTCCTACGAGCAGTACTTC
D: -; size: -; J: TRBJ2-7; V: TRBV15; CDR3: CANGRGVNEQYF; DNA: TGTGCCAACGGCAGGGGTGTCAACGAGCAGTACTTC
D: -; size: -; J: TRBJ2-5; V: TRBV20-1; CDR3: CSARGQSKETQYF; DNA: TGCAGTGCTAGGGGGCAGTCTAAAGAGACCCAGTACTTC
D: -; size: few; J: TRBJ2-1; V: TRBV12-5; CDR3: CASGLQGSYNEQFF; DNA: TGTGCTAGTGGTTTACAGGGCTCCTACAATGAGCAGTTCTTC
D: -; size: few; J: TRBJ1-4; V: TRBV5-1; CDR3: CASSRGQEEKLFF; DNA: TGCGCCAGCAGCCGGGGGCAGGAGGAAAAACTGTTTTTT
D: -; size: -; J: TRBJ1-4; V: TRBV7-9; CDR3: CASSSGDNANEKLFF; DNA: TGTGCCAGCAGCTCAGGTGACAATGCTAATGAAAAACTGTTTTTT
D: -; size: -; J: TRBJ2-5; V: TRBV9; CDR3: CASSVSTSTETQYF; DNA: TGTGCCAGCAGCGTCTCGACTAGTACGGAGACCCAGTACTTC
D: TRBD2; size: -; J: TRBJ2-2; V: TRBV12-3/TRBV12-4; CDR3: CASTPSGTRTGELFF; DNA: TGTGCCAGCACCCCTAGCGGGACCCGGACCGGGGAGCTGTTTTTT
D: -; size: -; J: TRBJ2-5; V: TRBV13; CDR3: CATALGFQETQYF; DNA: TGTGCCACCGCACTAGGATTCCAAGAGACCCAGTACTTC
D: TRBD2; size: many; J: TRBJ2-5; V: TRBV10-3; CDR3: CATSDGTSRETQYF; DNA: TGTGCCACCTCCGACGGGACTAGCCGCGAGACCCAGTACTTC
D: -; size: few; J: TRBJ1-4; V: TRBV27; CDR3: CASSSLTTRGAGEKLFF; DNA: TGTGCCAGCAGTTCACTGACGACCCGCGGCGCGGGTGAAAAACTGTTTTTT
D: TRBD2; size: -; J: TRBJ2-2; V: TRBV6-5; CDR3: CASSQTSGTDGELFF; DNA: TGTGCCAGCAGTCAGACTAGCGGGACGGACGGGGAGCTGTTTTTT
D: -; size: -; J: TRBJ2-7; V: TRBV5-1; CDR3: CASRWNDHEQYF; DNA: TGCGCCAGCCGATGGAACGACCACGAGCAGTACTTC
D: TRBD1; size: -; J: TRBJ2-3; V: TRBV27; CDR3: CASSLPDRLSLLSHRDTQYF; DNA: TGTGCCAGCAGTTTACCGGACAGGTTAAGTTTGTTATCCCACCGGGATACGCAGTATTTT
D: -; size: few; J: TRBJ2-7; V: TRBV10-2; CDR3: CASSGVAAYEQYF; DNA: TGCGCCAGCAGTGGCGTAGCGGCCTACGAGCAGTACTTC
D: -; size: -; J: TRBJ2-1; V: TRBV7-3; CDR3: CASRAGNYNEQFF; DNA: TGTGCCAGCAGGGCGGGTAACTACAATGAGCAGTTCTTC
D: -; size: -; J: TRBJ2-4; V: TRBV27; CDR3: CASSLGSDIAKNIQYF; DNA: TGTGCCAGCAGTTTAGGATCCGACATAGCCAAAAACATTCAGTACTTC
D: -; size: -; J: TRBJ1-1; V: TRBV4-1; CDR3: CASSHWLRNTEAFF; DNA: TGCGCCAGCAGCCACTGGCTGCGGAACACTGAAGCTTTCTTT
D: TRBD2; size: -; J: TRBJ2-1; V: TRBV7-3; CDR3: CASNLIGGATYNEQFF; DNA: TGTGCCAGCAACTTAATCGGGGGGGCGACCTACAATGAGCAGTTCTTC
D: -; size: -; J: TRBJ2-5; V: TRBV4-1; CDR3: CASSREDREGTQYF; DNA: TGCGCCAGCAGCCGGGAAGACAGGGAGGGGACCCAGTACTTC
D: TRBD2; size: -; J: TRBJ2-7; V: TRBV5-1; CDR3: CASSLVPSTSGSSYEQYF; DNA: TGCGCCAGCAGCTTGGTTCCTTCAACTAGCGGGAGTTCCTACGAGCAGTACTTC
D: -; size: -; J: TRBJ2-7; V: TRBV20-1; CDR3: CSARDVGDAYEQYF; DNA: TGCAGTGCTAGAGATGTCGGGGACGCCTACGAGCAGTACTTC
D: -; size: -; J: TRBJ2-1; V: TRBV19; CDR3: CASSLSFSSYNEQFF; DNA: TGTGCCAGTAGCCTCTCTTTCAGCTCCTACAATGAGCAGTTCTTC
D: TRBD1; size: -; J: TRBJ1-2; V: TRBV5-1; CDR3: CASSAVTGTGDTF; DNA: TGCGCCAGCAGCGCAGTAACCGGGACAGGGGACACCTTC
D: -; size: -; J: TRBJ1-1; V: TRBV6-5; CDR3: CASSYLRVGVTEAFF; DNA: TGTGCCAGCAGTTACCTTAGGGTGGGGGTCACTGAAGCTTTCTTT
D: TRBD2; size: -; J: TRBJ2-7; V: TRBV20-1; CDR3: CSARVTRASGRADEQYF; DNA: TGCAGTGCTAGAGTAACGCGGGCTAGCGGGAGGGCGGATGAGCAGTACTTC
D: TRBD2; size: few; J: TRBJ2-5; V: TRBV7-2; CDR3: CASKAGGVETQYF; DNA: TGTGCCAGCAAGGCGGGAGGAGTAGAGACCCAGTACTTC
D: TRBD1; size: few; J: TRBJ2-1; V: TRBV20-1; CDR3: CSTSLDRRNEQFF; DNA: TGCAGTACCTCCCTGGACAGGAGGAATGAGCAGTTCTTC
D: TRBD2; size: few; J: TRBJ2-5; V: TRBV7-2; CDR3: CASSRRLAGEETQHF; DNA: TGTGCCAGCAGCCGACGACTAGCGGGGGAAGAGACCCAGCACTTC